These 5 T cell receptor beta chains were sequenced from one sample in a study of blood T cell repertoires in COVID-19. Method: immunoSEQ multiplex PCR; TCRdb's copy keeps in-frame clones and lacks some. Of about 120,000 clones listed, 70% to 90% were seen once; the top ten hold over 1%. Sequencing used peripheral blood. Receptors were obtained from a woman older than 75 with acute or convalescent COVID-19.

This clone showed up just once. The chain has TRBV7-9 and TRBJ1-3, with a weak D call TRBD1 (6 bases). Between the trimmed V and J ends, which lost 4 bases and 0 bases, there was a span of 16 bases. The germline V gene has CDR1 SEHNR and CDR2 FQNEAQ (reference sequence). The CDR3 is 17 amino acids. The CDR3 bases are TGTGCCAGCAGCTCATTGGACAGCTTTAGCTCTGGAAACACCATATATTTT. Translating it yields CASSSLDSFSSGNTIYF.

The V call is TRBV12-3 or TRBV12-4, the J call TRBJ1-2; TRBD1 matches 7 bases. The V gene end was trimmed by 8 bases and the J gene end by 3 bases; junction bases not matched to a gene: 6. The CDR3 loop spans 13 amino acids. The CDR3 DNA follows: TGTGCCAGCGCCCGACAGGGAGACTATGGCTACACCTTC. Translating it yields CASARQGDYGYTF.

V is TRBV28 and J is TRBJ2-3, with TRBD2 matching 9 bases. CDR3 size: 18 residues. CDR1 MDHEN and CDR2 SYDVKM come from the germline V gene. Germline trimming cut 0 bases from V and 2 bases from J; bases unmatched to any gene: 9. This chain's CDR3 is CASSLWGSPSGDTDTQYF. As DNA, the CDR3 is TGTGCCAGCAGTTTATGGGGGTCGCCTAGCGGGGACACAGATACGCAGTATTTT.

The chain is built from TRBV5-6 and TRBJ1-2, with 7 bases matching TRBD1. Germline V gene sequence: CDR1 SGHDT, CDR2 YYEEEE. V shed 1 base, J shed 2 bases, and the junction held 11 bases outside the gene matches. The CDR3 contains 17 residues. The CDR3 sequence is CASSLNTGTDLNYGYTF. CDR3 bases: TGTGCCAGCAGCTTGAACACCGGGACAGACCTAAACTATGGCTACACCTTC.

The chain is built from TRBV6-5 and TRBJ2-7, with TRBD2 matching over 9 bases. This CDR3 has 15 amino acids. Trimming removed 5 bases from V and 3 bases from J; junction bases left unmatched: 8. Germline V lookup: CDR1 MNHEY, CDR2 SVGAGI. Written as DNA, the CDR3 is TGTGCCAGCAGTCGGGCTAGCGGGGCTGGCTACGAGCAGTACTTC. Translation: CASSRASGAGYEQYF.